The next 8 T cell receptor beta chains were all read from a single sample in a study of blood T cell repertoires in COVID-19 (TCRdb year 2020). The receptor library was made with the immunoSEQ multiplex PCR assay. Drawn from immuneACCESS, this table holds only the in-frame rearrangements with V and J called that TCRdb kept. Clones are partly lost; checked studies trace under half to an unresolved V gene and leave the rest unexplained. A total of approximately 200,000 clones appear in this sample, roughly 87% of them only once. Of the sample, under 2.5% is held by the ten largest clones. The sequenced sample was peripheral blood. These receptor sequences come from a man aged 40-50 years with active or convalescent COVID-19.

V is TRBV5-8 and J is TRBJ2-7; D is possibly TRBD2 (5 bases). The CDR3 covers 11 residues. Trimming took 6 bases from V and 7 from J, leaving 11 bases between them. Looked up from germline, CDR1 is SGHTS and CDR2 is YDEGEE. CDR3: CASTLTGEQYF. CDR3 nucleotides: TGTGCCAGCACGCTGACGGGGGAGCAGTACTTC.

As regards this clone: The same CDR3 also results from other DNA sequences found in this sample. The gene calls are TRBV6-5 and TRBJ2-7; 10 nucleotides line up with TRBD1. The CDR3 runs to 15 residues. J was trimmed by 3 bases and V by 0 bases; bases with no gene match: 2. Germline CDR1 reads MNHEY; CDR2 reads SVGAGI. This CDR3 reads CASSYSTGGIYEQYF. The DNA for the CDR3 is TGTGCCAGCAGTTACTCGACAGGGGGCATCTACGAGCAGTACTTC.

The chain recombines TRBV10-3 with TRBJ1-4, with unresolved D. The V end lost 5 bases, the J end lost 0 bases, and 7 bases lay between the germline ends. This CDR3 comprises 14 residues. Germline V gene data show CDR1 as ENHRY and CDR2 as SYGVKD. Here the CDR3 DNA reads TGTGCCATCAGTTCTACCTCAACTAATGAAAAACTGTTTTTT. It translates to CAISSTSTNEKLFF.

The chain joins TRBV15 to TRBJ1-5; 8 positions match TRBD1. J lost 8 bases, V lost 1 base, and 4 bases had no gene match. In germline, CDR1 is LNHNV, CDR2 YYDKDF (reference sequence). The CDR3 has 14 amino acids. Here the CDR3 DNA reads TGTGCCACCAGCAGAGGGACAGGGAAAAAGCCCCAGCATTTT. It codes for CATSRGTGKKPQHF.

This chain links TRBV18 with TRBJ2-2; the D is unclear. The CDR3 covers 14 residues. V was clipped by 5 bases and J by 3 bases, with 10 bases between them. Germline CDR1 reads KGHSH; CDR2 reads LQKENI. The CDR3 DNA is TGTGCCAGCTCATCAATTCAGGACACCGGGGAGCTGTTTTTT. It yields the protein CASSSIQDTGELFF.

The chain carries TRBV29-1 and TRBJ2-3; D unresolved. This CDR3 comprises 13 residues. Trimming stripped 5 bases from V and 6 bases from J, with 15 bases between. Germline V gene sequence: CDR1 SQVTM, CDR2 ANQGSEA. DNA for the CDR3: TGCAGCGTTCATCTTCTGCTCGGGGATACGCAGTATTTT. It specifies CSVHLLLGDTQYF.

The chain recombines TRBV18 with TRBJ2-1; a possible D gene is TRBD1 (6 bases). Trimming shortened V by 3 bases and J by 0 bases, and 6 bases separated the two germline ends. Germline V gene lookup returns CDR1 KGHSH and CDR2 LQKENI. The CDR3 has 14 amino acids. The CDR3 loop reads CASSPDSSYNEQFF. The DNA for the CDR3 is TGTGCCAGCTCACCGGACAGCTCCTACAATGAGCAGTTCTTC.

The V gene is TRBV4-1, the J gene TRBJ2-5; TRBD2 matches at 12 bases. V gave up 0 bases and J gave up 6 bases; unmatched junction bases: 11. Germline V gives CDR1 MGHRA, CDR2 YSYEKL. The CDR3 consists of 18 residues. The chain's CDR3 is CASSQEDWGTSGRKTQYF. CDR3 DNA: TGCGCCAGCAGCCAAGAAGATTGGGGCACTAGCGGGAGGAAGACCCAGTACTTC.